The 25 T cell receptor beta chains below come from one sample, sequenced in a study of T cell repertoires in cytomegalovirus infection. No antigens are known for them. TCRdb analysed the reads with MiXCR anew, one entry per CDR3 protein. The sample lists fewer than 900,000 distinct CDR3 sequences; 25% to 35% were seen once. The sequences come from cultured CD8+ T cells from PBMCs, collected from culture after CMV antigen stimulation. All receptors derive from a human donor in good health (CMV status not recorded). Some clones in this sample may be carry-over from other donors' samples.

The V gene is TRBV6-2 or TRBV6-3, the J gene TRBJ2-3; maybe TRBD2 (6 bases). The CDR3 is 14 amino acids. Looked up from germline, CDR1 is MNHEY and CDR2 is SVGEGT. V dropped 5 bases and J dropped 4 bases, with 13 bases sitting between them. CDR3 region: CASSILGGSDTQYF. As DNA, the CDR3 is TGTGCCAGCAGTATATTGGGAGGCTCAGATACGCAGTATTTT.

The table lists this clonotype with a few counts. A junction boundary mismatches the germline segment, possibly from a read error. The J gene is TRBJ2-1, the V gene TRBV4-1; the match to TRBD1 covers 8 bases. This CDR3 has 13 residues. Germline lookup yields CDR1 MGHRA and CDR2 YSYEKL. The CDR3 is CASSLTRGQEQFF. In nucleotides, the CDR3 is TGCGCCAGCAGCCTGACTCGGGGACAGGAGCAGTTCTTT.

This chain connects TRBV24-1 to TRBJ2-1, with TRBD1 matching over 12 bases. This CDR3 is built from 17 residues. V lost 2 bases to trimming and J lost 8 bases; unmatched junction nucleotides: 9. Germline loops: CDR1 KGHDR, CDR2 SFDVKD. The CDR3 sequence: CATSDSLPGQGADEQFF. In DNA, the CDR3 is TGTGCCACCAGTGATTCTCTTCCGGGACAGGGGGCCGATGAGCAGTTCTTC.

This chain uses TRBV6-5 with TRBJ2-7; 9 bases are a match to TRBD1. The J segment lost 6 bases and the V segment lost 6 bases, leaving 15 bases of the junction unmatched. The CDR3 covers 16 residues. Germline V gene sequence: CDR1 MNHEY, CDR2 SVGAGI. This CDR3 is CASSLSTGGAITEQYV. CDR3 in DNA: TGTGCCAGCAGCCTTTCTACAGGGGGCGCGATCACCGAGCAGTACGTC.

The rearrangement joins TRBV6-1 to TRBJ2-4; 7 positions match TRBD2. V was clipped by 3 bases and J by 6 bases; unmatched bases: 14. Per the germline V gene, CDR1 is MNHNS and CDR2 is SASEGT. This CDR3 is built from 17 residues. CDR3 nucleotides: TGTGCCAGCAGTGAGAGCGGGACCCCCCGTGGGTTAAACATTCAGTACTTC. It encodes CASSESGTPRGLNIQYF.

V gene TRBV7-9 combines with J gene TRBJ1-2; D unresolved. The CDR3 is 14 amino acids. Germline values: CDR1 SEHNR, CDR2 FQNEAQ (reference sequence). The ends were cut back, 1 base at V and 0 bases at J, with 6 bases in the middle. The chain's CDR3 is CASSLVGPNYGYTF. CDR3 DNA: TGTGCCAGCAGCTTAGTCGGGCCTAACTATGGCTACACCTTC.

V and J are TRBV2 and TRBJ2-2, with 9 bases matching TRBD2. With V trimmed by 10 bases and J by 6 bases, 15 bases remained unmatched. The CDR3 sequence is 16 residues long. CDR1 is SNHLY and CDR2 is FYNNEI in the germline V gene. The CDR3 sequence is CATRAAASGVPGELFF. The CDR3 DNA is TGTGCCACCCGTGCGGCGGCTAGCGGGGTCCCCGGGGAGCTGTTTTTT.

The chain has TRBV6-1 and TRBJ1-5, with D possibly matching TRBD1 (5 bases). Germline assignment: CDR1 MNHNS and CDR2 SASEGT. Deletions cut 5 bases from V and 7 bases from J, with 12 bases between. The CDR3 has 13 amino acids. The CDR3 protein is CASSRGARQPQHF. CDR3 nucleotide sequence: TGTGCCAGCAGTCGAGGGGCCAGGCAGCCCCAGCATTTT.

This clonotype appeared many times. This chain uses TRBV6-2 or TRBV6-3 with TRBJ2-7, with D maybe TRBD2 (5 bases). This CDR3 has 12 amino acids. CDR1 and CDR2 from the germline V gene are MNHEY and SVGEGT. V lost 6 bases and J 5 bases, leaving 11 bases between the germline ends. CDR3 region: CASSPYGNEQYV. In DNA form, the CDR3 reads TGTGCCAGCAGCCCCTACGGGAACGAGCAGTACGTC.

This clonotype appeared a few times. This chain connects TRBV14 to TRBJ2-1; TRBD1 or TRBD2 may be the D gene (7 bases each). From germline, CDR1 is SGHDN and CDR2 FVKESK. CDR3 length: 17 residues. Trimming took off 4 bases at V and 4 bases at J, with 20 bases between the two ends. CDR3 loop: CASSLGGGGSRYNEQFF. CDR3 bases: TGTGCCAGCAGCCTGGGAGGGGGCGGATCACGATACAATGAGCAGTTCTTC.

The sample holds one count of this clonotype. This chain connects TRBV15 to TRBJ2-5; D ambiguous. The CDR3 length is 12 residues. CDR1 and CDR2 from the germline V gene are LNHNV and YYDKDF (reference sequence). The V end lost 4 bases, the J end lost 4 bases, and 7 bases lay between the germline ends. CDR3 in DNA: TGTGCCACCAGCAACGCAAGAGAGACCCAGTACTTC. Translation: CATSNARETQYF.

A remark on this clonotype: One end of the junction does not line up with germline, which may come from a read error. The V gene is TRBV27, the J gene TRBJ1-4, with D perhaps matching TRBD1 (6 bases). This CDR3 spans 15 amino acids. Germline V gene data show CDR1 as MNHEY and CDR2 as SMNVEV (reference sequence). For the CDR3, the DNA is TGTGCCAGCAGTTTTGTTGTAGGGGGAGGTGAAAAACTCTTTTTT. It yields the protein CASSFVVGGGEKLFF.

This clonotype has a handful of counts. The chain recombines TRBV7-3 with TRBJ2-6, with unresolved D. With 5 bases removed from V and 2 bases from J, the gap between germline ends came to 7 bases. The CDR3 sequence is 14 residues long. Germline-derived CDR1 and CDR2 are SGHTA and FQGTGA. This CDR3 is CASSPEPGANVLTF. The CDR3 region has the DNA TGTGCCAGCAGCCCTGAACCTGGGGCCAACGTCCTGACTTTC.

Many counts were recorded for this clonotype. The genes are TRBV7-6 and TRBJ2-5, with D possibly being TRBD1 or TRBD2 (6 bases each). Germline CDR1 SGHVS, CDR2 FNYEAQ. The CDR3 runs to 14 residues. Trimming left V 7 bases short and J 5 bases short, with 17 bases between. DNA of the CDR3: TGTGCCAGCAACAGAGGGGGGTTCAGGGAGACCCAGTACTTC. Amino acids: CASNRGGFRETQYF. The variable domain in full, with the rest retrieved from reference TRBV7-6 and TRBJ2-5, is GAGVSQSPRYKVTKRGQDVALRCDPISGHVSLYWYRQALGQGPEFLTYFNYEAQQDKSGLPNDRFSAERPEGSISTLTIQRTEQRDSAMYRCASNRGGFRETQYFGPGTRLLVL.

The CDR3, as DNA: TGTGCCAGCAGCACAAGGGGGGACAGGGCCCTTGACTACACCTTC. It translates to CASSTRGDRALDYTF. The chain joins TRBV7-9 to TRBJ1-2, with 9 bases that match TRBD1. V gave up 5 bases and J gave up 10 bases; unmatched junction bases: 14. The germline V gene has CDR1 SEHNR and CDR2 FQNEAQ (reference sequence). This CDR3 is 15 amino acids long.

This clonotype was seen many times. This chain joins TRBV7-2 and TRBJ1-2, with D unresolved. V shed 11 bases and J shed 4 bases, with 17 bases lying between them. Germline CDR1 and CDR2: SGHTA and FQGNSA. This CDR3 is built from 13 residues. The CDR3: CAVPRTASYGYTF. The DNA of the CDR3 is TGTGCCGTTCCCCGGACTGCTTCCTATGGCTACACCTTC.

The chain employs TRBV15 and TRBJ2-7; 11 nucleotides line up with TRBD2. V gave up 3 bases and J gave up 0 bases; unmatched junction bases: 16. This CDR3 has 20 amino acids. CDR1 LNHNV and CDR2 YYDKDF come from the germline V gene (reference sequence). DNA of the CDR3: TGTGCCACCAGCAGGGGCCCCGGTCGGACTAGCGGGTTCAGCTCCTACGAGCAGTACGTC. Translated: CATSRGPGRTSGFSSYEQYV.

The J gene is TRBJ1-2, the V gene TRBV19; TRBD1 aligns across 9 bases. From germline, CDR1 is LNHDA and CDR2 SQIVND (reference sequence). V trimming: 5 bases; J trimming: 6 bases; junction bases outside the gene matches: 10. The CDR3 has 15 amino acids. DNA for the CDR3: TGTGCCAGTAGTTTTACAGGGGGCGGATTTCATGGCTACACCTTC. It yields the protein CASSFTGGGFHGYTF.

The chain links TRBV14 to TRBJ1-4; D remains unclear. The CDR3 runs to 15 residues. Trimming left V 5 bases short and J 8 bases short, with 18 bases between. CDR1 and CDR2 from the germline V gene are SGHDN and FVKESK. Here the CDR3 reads CASSTRERPNEKLFF. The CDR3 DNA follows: TGTGCCAGCAGCACCCGGGAACGGCCGAACGAAAAACTGTTTTTT.

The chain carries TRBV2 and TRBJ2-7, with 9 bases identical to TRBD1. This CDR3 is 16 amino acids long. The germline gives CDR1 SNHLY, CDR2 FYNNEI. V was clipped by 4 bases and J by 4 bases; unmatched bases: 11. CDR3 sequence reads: CASSGDRERVEYEQYF. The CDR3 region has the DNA TGTGCCAGCAGTGGGGACAGGGAGAGGGTTGAATACGAGCAGTACTTC.

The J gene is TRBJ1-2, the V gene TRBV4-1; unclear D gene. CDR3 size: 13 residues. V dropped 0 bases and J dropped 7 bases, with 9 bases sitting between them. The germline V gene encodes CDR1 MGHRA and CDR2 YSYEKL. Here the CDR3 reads CASSQDNGGGYTF. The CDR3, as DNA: TGCGCCAGCAGCCAAGATAATGGCGGTGGCTACACCTTC.

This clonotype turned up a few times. The CDR3 sequence is CSVGDREGSYNEQFF. The CDR3 region has the DNA TGCAGCGTTGGGGACAGGGAAGGCTCCTACAATGAGCAGTTCTTC. The chain employs TRBV29-1 and TRBJ2-1, with 9 bases matching TRBD1. The trim removed 4 bases at V and 0 bases at J, leaving 4 bases unmatched. This CDR3 has 15 residues. CDR1 and CDR2 from the germline V gene are SQVTM and ANQGSEA.

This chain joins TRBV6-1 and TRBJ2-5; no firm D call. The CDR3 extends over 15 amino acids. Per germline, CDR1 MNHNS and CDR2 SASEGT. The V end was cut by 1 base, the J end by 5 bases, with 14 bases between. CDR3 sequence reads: CASSEVGYPRETQYF. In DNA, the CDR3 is TGTGCCAGCAGTGAAGTCGGTTATCCCCGGGAGACCCAGTACTTC.

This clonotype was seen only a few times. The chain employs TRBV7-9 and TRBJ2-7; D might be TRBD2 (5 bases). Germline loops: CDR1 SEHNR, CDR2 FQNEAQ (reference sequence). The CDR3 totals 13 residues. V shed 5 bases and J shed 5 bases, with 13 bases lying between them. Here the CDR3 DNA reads TGTGCCAGCAGCATATCAGGCGGGCACGAGCAGTACTTC. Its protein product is CASSISGGHEQYF. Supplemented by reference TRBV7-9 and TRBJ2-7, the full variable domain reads DTGVSQNPRHKITKRGQNVTFRCDPISEHNRLYWYRQTLGQGPEFLTYFQNEAQLEKSRLLSDRFSAERPKGSFSTLEIQRTEQGDSAMYLCASSISGGHEQYFGPGTRLTVT.

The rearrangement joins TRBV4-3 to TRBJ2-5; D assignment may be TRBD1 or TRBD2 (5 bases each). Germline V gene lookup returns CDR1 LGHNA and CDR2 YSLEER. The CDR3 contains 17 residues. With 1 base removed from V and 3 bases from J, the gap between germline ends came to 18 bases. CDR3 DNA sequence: TGCGCCAGCAGCCAAGGTGTTCGGGGCGGGTTAGAAGAGACCCAGTACTTC. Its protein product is CASSQGVRGGLEETQYF.